Listed here are 19 T cell receptor beta chains from one sample, sequenced in a study of PD-1 blockade in classical Hodgkin lymphoma. Every patient experienced relapse after autologous stem cell transplantation, and brentuximab vedotin exposure varied. Using immunoSEQ multiplex PCR, the repertoire was profiled, and TCRdb retains in-frame clones only, with some absent. The data hold 90,000 or so clones, with 80% to 95% observed a single time. Here the sequenced sample was peripheral blood mononuclear cells (PBMCs), taken before the second cycle of nivolumab. The receptors stem from a human donor with classical Hodgkin lymphoma.

The chain links TRBV10-1 to TRBJ1-4; D perhaps matches TRBD1 (5 bases). The V gene's germline CDR1 is WNHNN and CDR2 SYGVQD (reference sequence). This CDR3 is 17 amino acids long. The V end lost 9 bases, the J end lost 0 bases, and 20 bases lay between the germline ends. As DNA, the CDR3 is TGCGCCAGTGGGACGGAAAAGGGTGACGCAACTAATGAAAAACTGTTTTTT. This sequence encodes CASGTEKGDATNEKLFF.

CDR3 region: CASSPTGAAGGTEAFF. In nucleotides, the CDR3 is TGTGCCAGCAGTCCTACAGGGGCGGCAGGGGGGACTGAAGCTTTCTTT. This chain uses TRBV28 with TRBJ1-1; 7 bases line up with TRBD1. With 5 bases clipped from V and 5 bases from J, the junction kept 14 bases outside the gene matches. The CDR3 sequence is 16 residues long. The germline V gene has CDR1 MDHEN and CDR2 SYDVKM.

This sequence joins TRBV28 and TRBJ1-1; weak D call: TRBD1 (6 bases). The germline V and J ends were trimmed by 7 bases and 3 bases, with 21 bases remaining between them. The CDR3 covers 16 residues. Per germline, CDR1 MDHEN and CDR2 SYDVKM. DNA of the CDR3: TGTGCCAGCAACTACGAGTGGGGGGGGCGACACACTGAAGCTTTCTTT. Amino acid sequence: CASNYEWGGRHTEAFF.

The chain links TRBV18 to TRBJ2-7; 7 bases are shared with TRBD2. The CDR3 spans 15 residues. Germline V gives CDR1 KGHSH, CDR2 LQKENI. V lost 2 bases and J lost 3; bases outside the gene matches: 7. CDR3 DNA: TGTGCCAGCTCACCATCCAGCGGGGTACTCTACGAGCAGTACTTC. Its translation is CASSPSSGVLYEQYF.

The chain combines TRBV6-5 with TRBJ1-2; weak D call: TRBD1 (5 bases). The CDR3 totals 15 residues. Trimming stripped 8 bases from V and 3 bases from J, with 19 bases between. The germline CDR1 and CDR2 sequences are MNHEY and SVGAGI. CDR3 coding DNA: TGTGCCAGCGGAGGATTTGGGCAGGGCGACTATGGCTACACCTTC. It specifies CASGGFGQGDYGYTF.

CDR3 sequence reads: CASSRIRGGAGELFF. DNA of the CDR3: TGTGCCAGCAGTAGAATTAGAGGAGGTGCCGGGGAGCTGTTTTTT. The chain joins TRBV28 to TRBJ2-2; tentatively, D is TRBD2 (5 bases). Trimming removed 5 bases at V and 6 bases at J, with 16 bases between. The length of the CDR3 is 15 residues. From germline, CDR1 is MDHEN and CDR2 SYDVKM. The whole variable domain, filled in from reference TRBV28 and TRBJ2-2, reads DVKVTQSSRYLVKRTGEKVFLECVQDMDHENMFWYRQDPGLGLRLIYFSYDVKMKEKGDIPEGYSVSREKKERFSLILESASTNQTSMYLCASSRIRGGAGELFFGEGSRLTVL.

The rearrangement joins TRBV18 to TRBJ2-5; D possibly corresponds to TRBD2 (7 bases). This CDR3 comprises 15 residues. Trimming took off 3 bases at V and 5 bases at J, with 16 bases between the two ends. Germline CDR1 is KGHSH and CDR2 is LQKENI. CDR3 sequence (DNA): TGTGCCAGCTCACCTGCGGGGGCAGTATTCGAGACCCAGTACTTC. The encoded protein is CASSPAGAVFETQYF.

The chain has TRBV13 and TRBJ2-5, with no clear D. CDR3 length equals 13 residues. Germline CDR1 is PRHDT and CDR2 is FYEKMQ (reference sequence). Trimming left V 6 bases short and J 0 bases short, with 8 bases between. The DNA for the CDR3 is TGTGCCAGCAGGGAGCCCTACCAAGAGACCCAGTACTTC. Translated: CASREPYQETQYF. The full variable domain, rest sourced from reference TRBV13 and TRBJ2-5, is AAGVIQSPRHLIKEKRETATLKCYPIPRHDTVYWYQQGPGQDPQFLISFYEKMQSDKGSIPDRFSAQQFSDYHSELNMSSLELGDSALYFCASREPYQETQYFGPGTRLLVL.

The rearrangement joins TRBV19 to TRBJ2-3; 7 positions agree with TRBD1. Trimming removed 4 bases from V and 4 bases from J; junction bases left unmatched: 11. Germline V gives CDR1 LNHDA, CDR2 SQIVND (reference sequence). The CDR3 sequence is 16 residues long. The CDR3 DNA reads as TGTGCCAGTAGTAGGCTCCCGGGACAGATCGCAGATACGCAGTATTTT. The encoded protein is CASSRLPGQIADTQYF.

The rearrangement links TRBV7-9 to TRBJ2-2, with D possibly being TRBD1 (5 bases). The V and J ends lost 1 base and 7 bases respectively, with 13 bases between them. Germline values: CDR1 SEHNR, CDR2 FQNEAQ (reference sequence). The CDR3 runs 15 residues. DNA of the CDR3: TGTGCCAGCAGCTTAGTTTCAGGGCGGATCGGGGAGCTGTTTTTT. It codes for CASSLVSGRIGELFF.

CDR3: CASSSTSSGRSGYEQYF. DNA of the CDR3: TGTGCCAGCAGTTCCACTTCTAGCGGGAGATCCGGCTACGAGCAGTACTTC. The chain couples TRBV27 to TRBJ2-7, with 10 bases aligning to TRBD2. V lost 4 bases to trimming and J lost 3 bases; unmatched junction nucleotides: 12. In germline, CDR1 is MNHEY, CDR2 SMNVEV (reference sequence). The CDR3 sequence is 17 residues long.

This clone was counted only a few times. V usage is TRBV2 and J usage is TRBJ2-3, with D possibly being TRBD1 or TRBD2 (5 bases each). V lost 9 bases, J lost 2 bases, and 12 bases lay in between. Germline CDR1 and CDR2: SNHLY and FYNNEI. This CDR3 is built from 13 residues. The CDR3 bases are TGTGCCAGTCCGGGACCTAACACAGATACGCAGTATTTT. Its translation: CASPGPNTDTQYF.

The CDR3 loop reads CASSLTLAGSSYNEQFF. CDR3 DNA: TGTGCCAGCAGCTTAACCCTAGCGGGGTCCTCCTACAATGAGCAGTTCTTC. The chain carries TRBV7-6 and TRBJ2-1; 9 nucleotides match TRBD2. The CDR3 contains 17 residues. From germline, CDR1 is SGHVS and CDR2 FNYEAQ. Trimming removed 2 bases from V and 0 bases from J; junction bases left unmatched: 5.

Comments on this clone: Other nucleotide sequences in the sample specify the same CDR3. The chain is built from TRBV5-4 and TRBJ2-1, with 8 bases that match TRBD2. CDR1 is SGHNT and CDR2 is YYREEE in the germline V gene (reference sequence). The CDR3 spans 15 residues. The V gene end was trimmed by 3 bases and the J gene end by 7 bases; junction bases not matched to a gene: 9. CDR3 loop: CASSWGRGGVNEQFF. CDR3 DNA sequence: TGTGCCAGCAGCTGGGGTCGGGGGGGTGTTAATGAGCAGTTCTTC.

The chain joins TRBV27 to TRBJ1-2, with TRBD1 as a possible D gene (5 bases). CDR1 and CDR2 (germline): MNHEY, SMNVEV (reference sequence). This CDR3 spans 17 amino acids. V was shortened by 7 bases and J by 1 base, with 22 bases between the two germline ends. Written as DNA, the CDR3 is TGTGCCAGCACCCAAATTTCTGGGGGGTCCATTAACTATGGCTACACCTTC. Its protein is CASTQISGGSINYGYTF.

The chain carries TRBV9 and TRBJ1-1; weak D call: TRBD1 (6 bases). Germline lookup yields CDR1 SGDLS and CDR2 YYNGEE. CDR3 length: 14 residues. The ends were cut back, 0 bases at V and 11 bases at J, with 17 bases in the middle. The CDR3 protein is CASSVVRQAEGAFF. The DNA of the CDR3 is TGTGCCAGCAGCGTAGTGCGACAGGCAGAGGGGGCTTTCTTT.

This chain uses TRBV7-2 with TRBJ2-1; D tentatively reads TRBD1 or TRBD2 (5 bases each). The CDR3 is made up of 16 amino acids. The germline V gene encodes CDR1 SGHTA and CDR2 FQGNSA. The V end was cut by 0 bases, the J end by 6 bases, with 15 bases between. The DNA of the CDR3 is TGTGCCAGCAGCTTAGCGCCGAGATCTGGGGGCAATGAGCAGTTCTTC. Amino acid sequence: CASSLAPRSGGNEQFF.

The chain combines TRBV19 with TRBJ2-7, with TRBD2 matching 15 bases. V lost 4 bases, J lost 4 bases, and 8 bases stayed unmatched. Germline-derived CDR1 and CDR2 are LNHDA and SQIVND (reference sequence). The CDR3 has 17 amino acids. CDR3 protein: CASSTGLAGGGFYEQYF. In DNA, the CDR3 is TGTGCCAGTAGTACGGGACTAGCGGGAGGAGGATTTTACGAGCAGTACTTC.

The chain couples TRBV30 to TRBJ2-2, with D hard to call. The CDR3 loop spans 15 amino acids. The V gene lost 0 bases and the J gene lost 5 bases, with 13 bases spanning the gap. The V gene's germline CDR1 is GTSNPN and CDR2 SVGIG (reference sequence). The CDR3 DNA follows: TGTGCCTGGAGTGTGCGCCTTCCCCCGACCGGGGAGCTGTTTTTT. Its translation: CAWSVRLPPTGELFF. Together with reference TRBV30 and TRBJ2-2, the CDR3 gives the full variable domain: SQTIHQWPATLVQPVGSPLSLECTVEGTSNPNLYWYRQAAGRGLQLLFYSVGIGQISSEVPQNLSASRPQDRQFILSSKKLLLSDSGFYLCAWSVRLPPTGELFFGEGSRLTVL.